This T cell receptor beta chain was sequenced for a study of cytomegalovirus exposure and HLA in healthy donors. The trim removed 10 bases at V and 6 bases at J, leaving 9 bases unmatched. This CDR3 is 14 amino acids long. Germline assignment: CDR1 SNHLY and CDR2 FYNNEI. With 60 Vbeta and 13 Jbeta primers, the PCR was carried out. The data were produced by immunoSEQ multiplex PCR, yet TCRdb's version contains in-frame clones alone and is incomplete. The sample table includes under 200,000 clones. The source of this sequence is a woman aged 18-29 years in good health and CMV-seropositive. Sequencing was done on a sample of PBMCs. This chain uses TRBV2 with TRBJ2-2; TRBD1 aligns across 9 bases. CDR3: CATEGTGYAGELFF. As DNA, the CDR3 is TGTGCCACAGAAGGGACAGGGTATGCCGGGGAGCTGTTTTTT.